This T cell receptor (beta chain) is drawn from a study of blood T cell repertoires in COVID-19. Across the whole study: Both acute and convalescent COVID-19 samples were obtained from the United States, Italy and Spain. In each case, the material was cDNA or gDNA derived from T cells, B-cell-depleted T cells, or PBMCs.

V was clipped by 5 bases and J by 0 bases; unmatched bases: 8. CDR1 and CDR2 (germline): MDHEN, SYDVKM. The CDR3 spans 17 residues. Per the original methods: Amplification with reference gene primers provided the estimates of nucleated cell counts. Sequencing was performed with immunoSEQ multiplex PCR; in TCRdb, only in-frame clones are kept and a portion is missing. The V and J calls and the clone size are those of that table, but D and trimming were determined from the DNA. The sample has tens of thousands of clones, 73% seen once. This receptor was obtained from a woman between 45 and 60 years old with active or convalescent COVID-19. The specimen sequenced was peripheral blood. V gene TRBV28 combines with J gene TRBJ1-2; 11 bases agree with TRBD1. The CDR3 nucleotides are TGTGCCAGCAGTCAAGAGGGACAGGGGGTGACTAACTATGGCTACACCTTC. This sequence encodes CASSQEGQGVTNYGYTF.